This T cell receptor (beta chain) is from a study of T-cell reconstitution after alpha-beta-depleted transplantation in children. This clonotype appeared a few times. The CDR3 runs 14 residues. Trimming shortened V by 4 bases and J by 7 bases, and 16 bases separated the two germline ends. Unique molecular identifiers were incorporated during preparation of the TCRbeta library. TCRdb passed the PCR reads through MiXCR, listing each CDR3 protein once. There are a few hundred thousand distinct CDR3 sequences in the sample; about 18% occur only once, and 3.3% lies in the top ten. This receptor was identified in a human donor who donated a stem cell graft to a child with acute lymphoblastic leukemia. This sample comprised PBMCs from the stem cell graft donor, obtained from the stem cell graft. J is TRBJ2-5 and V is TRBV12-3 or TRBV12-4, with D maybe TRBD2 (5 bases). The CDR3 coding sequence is TGTGCCAGCAGTTCTCTTCCCGGGGAGCGGACCCAGTACTTC. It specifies CASSSLPGERTQYF.